This TCR beta chain is from a study of T cell repertoires in cytomegalovirus infection. Study-wide context: Public TCR beta signature analysis indicated the presence of both CMV infection and matching HLA type.

The study, taken as a whole, reports: Frequencies of public TCR beta families were cumulated, and this identified carriers of CMV plus the relevant HLA.

One entry per CDR3 protein results from TCRdb running MiXCR on the reads. The sample carries around 280,000 distinct CDR3 sequences, 8% to 10% recorded once. This clonotype has at least ten counts. Its antigen remains unidentified. Trimming pared 7 bases from V and 1 base from J, leaving 14 bases between. CDR1 is MNHNS and CDR2 is SASEGT in the germline V gene. The CDR3 is made up of 15 amino acids. The gene calls are TRBV6-1 and TRBJ1-5, with D maybe TRBD1 (5 bases). This TCR came from a human donor in good health (CMV status not recorded). Some clones in this sample may be carry-over from other donors' samples. Sequenced: PBMCs. The CDR3 nucleotides are TGTGCCAGCACCGGCCGGGGACCGAGCAATCAGCCCCAGCATTTT. This encodes CASTGRGPSNQPQHF.